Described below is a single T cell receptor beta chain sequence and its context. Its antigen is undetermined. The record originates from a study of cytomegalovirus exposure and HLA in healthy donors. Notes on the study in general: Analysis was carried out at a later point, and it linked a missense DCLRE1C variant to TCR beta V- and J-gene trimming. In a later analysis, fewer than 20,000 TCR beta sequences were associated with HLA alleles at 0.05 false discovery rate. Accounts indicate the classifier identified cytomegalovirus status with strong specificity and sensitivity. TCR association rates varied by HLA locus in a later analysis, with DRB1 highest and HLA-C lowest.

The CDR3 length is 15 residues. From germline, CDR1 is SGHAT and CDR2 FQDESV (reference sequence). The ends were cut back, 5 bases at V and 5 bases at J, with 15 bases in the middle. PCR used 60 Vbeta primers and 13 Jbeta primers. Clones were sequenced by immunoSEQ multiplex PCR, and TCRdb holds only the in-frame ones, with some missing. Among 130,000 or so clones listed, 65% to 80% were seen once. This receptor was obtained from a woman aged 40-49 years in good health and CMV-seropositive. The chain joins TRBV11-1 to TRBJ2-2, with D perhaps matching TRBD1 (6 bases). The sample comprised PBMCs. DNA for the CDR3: TGTGCCAGCAGCCAGAGGGGGACACAGACCGGGGAGCTGTTTTTT. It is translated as CASSQRGTQTGELFF.